Below, 14 T cell receptor beta chains from the same sample are listed, as sequenced in a study of blood T cell repertoires in COVID-19. The table came from immunoSEQ multiplex PCR; TCRdb's copy has only in-frame clones and leaves some out. Among just over 250,000 clones listed, 75% to 95% were seen once. The sequencing sample was made of peripheral blood. The receptor set was obtained from a person aged 18 to 35 with COVID-19, enrolled during active disease.

J is TRBJ2-1 and V is TRBV5-1, with 15 bases aligning to TRBD2. Germline trimming cut 0 bases from V and 7 bases from J; bases unmatched to any gene: 5. The CDR3 consists of 17 residues. Germline-derived CDR1 and CDR2 are SGHRS and YFSETQ. In DNA, the CDR3 is TGCGCCAGCAGCTTGGGTGGACTAGCGGGAGGGCATAATGAGCAGTTCTTC. This sequence encodes CASSLGGLAGGHNEQFF.

In regard to this clone: The same CDR3 is also encoded by other DNA sequences in this sample. V and J are TRBV5-1 and TRBJ1-5, with TRBD1 matching 7 bases. The CDR3 has 15 residues. The germline V gene has CDR1 SGHRS and CDR2 YFSETQ. J lost 3 bases, V lost 0 bases, and 3 bases had no gene match. The CDR3, as DNA: TGCGCCAGCAGCTTGGGAGGGACAGACAATCAGCCCCAGCATTTT. Encoded protein: CASSLGGTDNQPQHF.

The CDR3 spells CASSQGGTGELFF. DNA of the CDR3: TGCGCCAGCAGCCAAGGCGGCACCGGGGAGCTGTTTTTT. The genes are TRBV4-1 and TRBJ2-2, with D uncertain. The germline V and J ends were trimmed by 1 base and 4 bases, with 4 bases remaining between them. Germline CDR1 reads MGHRA; CDR2 reads YSYEKL. This CDR3 is 13 amino acids long.

The gene calls are TRBV21-1 and TRBJ1-3. TRBV21-1 constitutes a pseudogene. There are 13 residues in the CDR3. The CDR3 DNA reads as TGTGCCAGCAGCAAACCCGGGGGAAACACCATATATTTT. Protein sequence: CASSKPGGNTIYF.

The chain recombines TRBV24-1 with TRBJ2-1, with 10 bases that match TRBD2. The junction had 14 bases not matched to a gene; V was cut back by 3 bases and J by 7 bases. CDR3 length: 18 residues. CDR1 KGHDR and CDR2 SFDVKD come from the germline V gene. The chain's CDR3 is CATSDIPGRTSGRNEQFF. CDR3 DNA: TGTGCCACCAGTGATATCCCCGGTAGGACTAGCGGTAGGAATGAGCAGTTCTTC.

This chain connects TRBV29-1 to TRBJ2-5; D unclear. CDR3 size: 13 residues. The germline CDR1 and CDR2 sequences are SQVTM and ANQGSEA. The V end lost 1 base, the J end lost 4 bases, and 10 bases lay between the germline ends. CDR3 bases: TGCAGCGTTGAAGGAGGTAGCCGAGAGACCCAGTACTTC. Residues: CSVEGGSRETQYF.

CDR3 nucleotide sequence: TGTGCCAGCAGCTTAGGCGGGAGCGGGTACAATGAGCAGTTCTTC. Its protein is CASSLGGSGYNEQFF. V usage is TRBV11-2 and J usage is TRBJ2-1; 7 nucleotides align to TRBD2. From germline, CDR1 is SGHAT and CDR2 FQNNGV. V shed 1 base and J 4 bases; nucleotides not matched to a gene: 4. The CDR3 loop spans 15 amino acids.

The chain has TRBV9 and TRBJ2-1; TRBD2 agrees at 9 bases. Germline values: CDR1 SGDLS, CDR2 YYNGEE. The J segment lost 0 bases and the V segment lost 2 bases, leaving 9 bases of the junction unmatched. The CDR3 has 18 residues. The CDR3 DNA follows: TGTGCCAGCAGCGTCTCCCTAGCGGGAACAAGCTCCTACAATGAGCAGTTCTTC. It is translated as CASSVSLAGTSSYNEQFF.

The chain is built from TRBV4-3 and TRBJ1-1; no definite D call. Germline-derived CDR1 and CDR2 are LGHNA and YSLEER. V lost 0 bases, J lost 3 bases, and 11 bases lay in between. This CDR3 has 15 amino acids. The CDR3 is CASSQDSPGYTEAFF. For the CDR3, the DNA is TGCGCCAGCAGCCAAGACTCCCCGGGGTACACTGAAGCTTTCTTT.

This chain joins TRBV29-1 and TRBJ1-2; 7 nucleotides align to TRBD1. The CDR3 is 13 amino acids. Germline V gives CDR1 SQVTM, CDR2 ANQGSEA. V gave up 8 bases and J gave up 7 bases; unmatched junction bases: 13. The DNA for the CDR3 is TGCAGCTGGCAGAAAGGGACAGCAGTTGGCTACACCTTC. This encodes CSWQKGTAVGYTF.

The J gene is TRBJ2-1, the V gene TRBV7-9; 10 bases line up with TRBD2. J gave up 4 bases and V 4 bases, and 4 bases lay outside the gene matches. The CDR3 is 15 amino acids. From germline, CDR1 is SEHNR and CDR2 FQNEAQ (reference sequence). DNA of the CDR3: TGTGCCAGCAGCTCTAGCGGGAGTCGATACAATGAGCAGTTCTTC. Translating gives CASSSSGSRYNEQFF. Variable domain in full (rest from reference TRBV7-9 and TRBJ2-1): DTGVSQNPRHKITKRGQNVTFRCDPISEHNRLYWYRQTLGQGPEFLTYFQNEAQLEKSRLLSDRFSAERPKGSFSTLEIQRTEQGDSAMYLCASSSSGSRYNEQFFGPGTRLTVL.

Comment on this clone: The same CDR3 can be traced to other DNA sequences in this sample. CDR3 amino acids: CASSHDPGGELFF. For the CDR3, the DNA is TGCGCCAGCAGCCACGACCCGGGCGGGGAGCTGTTTTTT. This chain joins TRBV4-1 and TRBJ2-2; unclear D gene. In germline, CDR1 is MGHRA, CDR2 YSYEKL. The V end lost 3 bases, the J end lost 7 bases, and 9 bases lay between the germline ends. There are 13 residues in the CDR3.

The chain is built from TRBV10-3 and TRBJ2-5; 11 bases align to TRBD2. V lost 0 bases to trimming and J lost 5 bases; unmatched junction nucleotides: 5. The CDR3 sequence is 16 residues long. Germline values: CDR1 ENHRY, CDR2 SYGVKD. CDR3 sequence: CAISESMSSGGETQYF. The CDR3 DNA reads TGTGCCATCAGTGAGTCGATGTCTAGCGGGGGGGAGACCCAGTACTTC.

The rearrangement joins TRBV28 to TRBJ2-3; 9 bases are shared with TRBD2. Germline V gives CDR1 MDHEN, CDR2 SYDVKM. The ends lost 5 bases at V and 4 bases at J; junction bases unmatched: 7. The CDR3 sequence is 15 residues long. This chain's CDR3 is CASSIAGEDPDTQYF. The CDR3 nucleotides read TGTGCCAGCAGTATAGCGGGAGAGGACCCAGATACGCAGTATTTT.